These T cell receptor beta chains were read from a single sample in a study of blood T cell repertoires in COVID-19. The repertoire was sequenced with immunoSEQ multiplex PCR; TCRdb's copy has only in-frame clones and lacks some. The table has roughly 32,000 clones, roughly 90% seen once; the top ten hold around 2%. The sequenced sample was peripheral blood. The receptors stem from a man in his forties or fifties with active or convalescent COVID-19. The CDR3 runs from the conserved cysteine through the conserved F or W. A D gene is named only where the DNA matches it firmly. Expanded clones get a size class; other rows say once, few or many, or leave the size out.

j_gene | d_gene | abundance | v_gene | CDR3nt | CDR3aa
TRBJ2-1 | TRBD2 | NA | TRBV3-1/TRBV3-2 | TGTGCCACCCTAGCGGGGCTGACCCGTGAGCAGTTCTTC | CATLAGLTREQFF
TRBJ1-1 | TRBD1 | NA | TRBV28 | TGTGCCAGCAGTCCGAGCGACAGGGAGAGCACTGAAGCTTTCTTT | CASSPSDRESTEAFF
TRBJ2-7 | TRBD1 | NA | TRBV27 | TGTGCCAGCAGTTCCCTCGGACAGGGGGGAACTTACGAGCAGTACTTC | CASSSLGQGGTYEQYF
TRBJ2-1 | TRBD2 | NA | TRBV5-5 | TGTGCCAGCAGCTACGGACTAGCGGGAGCCTACAATGAGCAGTTCTTC | CASSYGLAGAYNEQFF
TRBJ1-2 | TRBD1 | few | TRBV7-6 | TGTGCCAGCAGCTTAGGAGAGGGGGCCGCGGGCTACACCTTC | CASSLGEGAAGYTF
TRBJ1-4 | TRBD1 | NA | TRBV27 | TGTGCCAGCAGTTCCCCCGACAGGGGGGGGTATGAAAAACTGTTTTTT | CASSSPDRGGYEKLFF
TRBJ2-6 | TRBD2 | NA | TRBV24-1 | TGTGCCACCGGGGGGAGGGGAGTCTCTGGGGCCAACGTCCTGACTTTC | CATGGRGVSGANVLTF
TRBJ2-3 | NA | NA | TRBV18 | TGTGCCAGCTCACCGGAACAGATCACAGATACGCAGTATTTT | CASSPEQITDTQYF
TRBJ1-5 | NA | NA | TRBV23-1 | TGCGCCAGTCCTAAATCCCATTCGATAGTATACAATCAGCCCCAGCATTTT | CASPKSHSIVYNQPQHF
TRBJ2-5 | TRBD2 | NA | TRBV6-5 | TGTGCCAGCAGCCAAGGGACTAGCGGGAAGGAGACCCAGTACTTC | CASSQGTSGKETQYF
TRBJ2-2 | NA | NA | TRBV28 | TGTGCCACCCAGGAAGAGGGCACCGGGGAGCTGTTTTTT | CATQEEGTGELFF
TRBJ2-7 | TRBD1 | NA | TRBV28 | TGTGCCAGCAGTACTTATGTTTACAGGGGGGAGCAGTACTTC | CASSTYVYRGEQYF
TRBJ2-2 | NA | once | TRBV7-9 | TGTGCCAGCAGCTTAAAGGGGTCCGGGGAGCTGTTTTTT | CASSLKGSGELFF
TRBJ1-1 | NA | NA | TRBV4-1 | TGCGCCAGCAGCCAAGATCGAGTGTATACTGAAGCTTTCTTT | CASSQDRVYTEAFF
TRBJ2-3 | TRBD2 | NA | TRBV7-2 | TGTGCCAGCGTCAGACTAGCGGGAGGAGATACGCAGTATTTT | CASVRLAGGDTQYF
TRBJ2-7 | TRBD2 | NA | TRBV28 | TGTGCCAGCAGCCCGGGACTACCAGTCGCGCAGTACTTC | CASSPGLPVAQYF
TRBJ2-3 | NA | NA | TRBV6-5 | TGTGCCAGCAGTTACGCAACTCGAGGCACAGATACGCAGTATTTT | CASSYATRGTDTQYF
TRBJ1-2 | NA | NA | TRBV29-1 | TGCAGCGCCGGTCCGACAGGACCCTATGGCTACACCTTC | CSAGPTGPYGYTF
TRBJ2-7 | TRBD2 | few | TRBV11-2 | TGTGCCAGCAGCACTGCTAGCGGGAGTTCCTACGAGCAGTACTTC | CASSTASGSSYEQYF
TRBJ1-4 | NA | NA | TRBV4-2 | TGTGCCAGCAGCCGTCTGAATGAAAAACTGTTTTTT | CASSRLNEKLFF
TRBJ1-4 | TRBD1 | NA | TRBV28 | TGTGCCAGCAGTTTTGGGTGGGACAGCGATAATGAAAAACTGTTTTTT | CASSFGWDSDNEKLFF
TRBJ1-4 | TRBD1 | NA | TRBV10-3 | TGTGCCACTGGACAGGGGGACGAAAAACTGTTTTTT | CATGQGDEKLFF
TRBJ2-3 | NA | NA | TRBV11-3 | TGTGCCAGCAGCTTAGATCCGGAGGCTAGCACAGATACGCAGTATTTT | CASSLDPEASTDTQYF
TRBJ1-4 | NA | NA | TRBV4-3 | TGCGCCAGCAGCCAAGGGACAACAACTAATGAAAAACTGTTTTTT | CASSQGTTTNEKLFF
TRBJ1-1 | TRBD1 | NA | TRBV5-4 | TGTGCCAGCAGCGTAGTGGACAGGGTAGACACTGAAGCTTTCTTT | CASSVVDRVDTEAFF
TRBJ2-2 | TRBD2 | NA | TRBV27 | TGTGCCAGCAGTACACGGACTAGCGGGGGACTCGGGGAGCTGTTTTTT | CASSTRTSGGLGELFF
TRBJ2-3 | NA | NA | TRBV7-2 | TGTGCCAGCAGCTTAGCTACTGGGGGGTCAGATACGCAGTATTTT | CASSLATGGSDTQYF
TRBJ2-5 | TRBD2 | NA | TRBV7-9 | TGTGCCAGCAGCTTAGGGACTAGCGGGACCTATGGAGAGACCCAGTACTTC | CASSLGTSGTYGETQYF
TRBJ2-1 | NA | NA | TRBV10-3 | TGTGCCATCAGTGCCGGAGGGGACAATGAGCAGTTCTTC | CAISAGGDNEQFF
TRBJ2-2 | NA | NA | TRBV28 | TGTGCCAGCAGTTTCAGACCGGGCGGGGAGCTGTTTTTT | CASSFRPGGELFF
TRBJ2-7 | NA | few | TRBV11-2 | TGTGCCAGCAGCTTAGAAAGTCAGAGGCTCTACGAGCAGTACTTC | CASSLESQRLYEQYF
TRBJ2-3 | TRBD1 | NA | TRBV6-4 | TGTGCCAGCAGCCTGACAGGGGGCGCCCCAGATACGCAGTATTTT | CASSLTGGAPDTQYF
TRBJ1-1 | TRBD1 | NA | TRBV20-1 | TGCAGTGCCAGACAGGGCTTCGCAGCTTTCTTT | CSARQGFAAFF
TRBJ2-1 | TRBD2 | NA | TRBV28 | TGTGCCAGCAGTCCCGAGGGACTAGCGGGTAACAATGAGCAGTTCTTC | CASSPEGLAGNNEQFF
TRBJ1-2 | TRBD1 | NA | TRBV6-4 | TGTGCCAGCAGGCGGACAGGGAGTGCTAACTATGGCTACACCTTC | CASRRTGSANYGYTF
TRBJ2-5 | NA | NA | TRBV19 | TGTGCCAGTAGTATAGATAGCGACACAGAAGAGACCCAGTACTTC | CASSIDSDTEETQYF
TRBJ1-2 | NA | NA | TRBV4-1 | TGCGCCAGCAGCCAAGATTTAGAGACAGGCTATGGCTACACCTTC | CASSQDLETGYGYTF
TRBJ2-7 | NA | NA | TRBV20-1 | TGCAGTGAGGGGTCTACCTACGAGCAGTACTTC | CSEGSTYEQYF
TRBJ2-5 | NA | NA | TRBV3-1/TRBV3-2 | TGTGCCCCCCCGTTTGGACTCACGAAAGAGACCCAGTACTTC | CAPPFGLTKETQYF
TRBJ1-4 | TRBD1 | NA | TRBV19 | TGTGCCAGTAGTATTAGGGACAGCAATGAAAAACTGTTTTTT | CASSIRDSNEKLFF
TRBJ2-3 | NA | NA | TRBV5-4 | TGTGCCAGCAGCTTGGGTCTACGCACAGATACGCAGTATTTT | CASSLGLRTDTQYF
TRBJ2-1 | TRBD2 | NA | TRBV9 | TGTGCCAGCAGCGTAGTGTTAGGGGGTGCTAGCGGGATTCACAATGAGCAGTTCTTC | CASSVVLGGASGIHNEQFF
TRBJ1-4 | NA | NA | TRBV19 | TGTGCCAGTAGTAGCGGAACAGGGTTAGTAGGTGAAAAACTGTTTTTT | CASSSGTGLVGEKLFF
TRBJ2-5 | TRBD1 | NA | TRBV28 | TGTGCCAGCACCCCTTTAGCCTCGGTAGACAGGGGAGGAGAGACCCAGTACTTC | CASTPLASVDRGGETQYF
TRBJ2-7 | TRBD2 | once | TRBV2 | TGTGCCAGCAGTGAAGGGGCGACTAGCGGGATCTACGAGCAGTACTTC | CASSEGATSGIYEQYF
TRBJ2-2 | NA | NA | TRBV7-2 | TGTGCCAGCAGCCCCACTAGAGCCGCCTACACCGGGGAGCTGTTTTTT | CASSPTRAAYTGELFF
TRBJ2-1 | TRBD1 | NA | TRBV6-2/TRBV6-3 | TGTGCCAGCAGTTACACGACAGGGCTAAGGGAGCAGTTCTTC | CASSYTTGLREQFF
TRBJ2-3 | NA | once | TRBV7-2 | TGTGCCAGCAGCTTTTCAGGTCCGGGGGATACGCAGTATTTT | CASSFSGPGDTQYF
TRBJ2-5 | NA | NA | TRBV18 | TGTGCCAGCTCTTTCGGGGAGGCCATGGGCCAAGAGACCCAGTACTTC | CASSFGEAMGQETQYF
TRBJ2-3 | TRBD2 | NA | TRBV4-3 | TGCGCCAGCAGCCAAGAAAGTTTCGGGACTAGCAGTTTGGATACGCAGTATTTT | CASSQESFGTSSLDTQYF
TRBJ2-5 | TRBD1 | NA | TRBV6-5 | TGTGCCAGCAGTTACACCGGGACAGGGAGTAAGACCCAGTACTTC | CASSYTGTGSKTQYF
TRBJ1-1 | NA | once | TRBV18 | TGTGCCAGCTCACCAATAGCCGATTGGGCTGAAGCTTTCTTT | CASSPIADWAEAFF
TRBJ2-1 | TRBD1 | NA | TRBV5-1 | TGCGCCAGCAGCTTAAAAGCCGGACAGGGGGCAGCCTACAATGAGCAGTTCTTC | CASSLKAGQGAAYNEQFF